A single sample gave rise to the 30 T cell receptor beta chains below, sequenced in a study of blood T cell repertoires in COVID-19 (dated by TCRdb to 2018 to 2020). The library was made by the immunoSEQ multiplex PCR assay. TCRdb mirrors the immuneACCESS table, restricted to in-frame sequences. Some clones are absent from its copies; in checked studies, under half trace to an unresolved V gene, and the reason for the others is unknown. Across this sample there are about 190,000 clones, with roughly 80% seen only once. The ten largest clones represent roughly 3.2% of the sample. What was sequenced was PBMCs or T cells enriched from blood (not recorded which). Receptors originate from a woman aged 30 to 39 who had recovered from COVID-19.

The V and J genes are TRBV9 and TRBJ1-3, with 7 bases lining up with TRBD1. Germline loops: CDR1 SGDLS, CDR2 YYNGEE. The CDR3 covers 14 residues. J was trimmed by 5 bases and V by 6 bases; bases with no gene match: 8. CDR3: CASTPRDRRNTIYF. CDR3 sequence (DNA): TGTGCCAGCACTCCACGGGACAGAAGAAACACCATATATTTT. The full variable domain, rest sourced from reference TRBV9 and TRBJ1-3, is DSGVTQTPKHLITATGQRVTLRCSPRSGDLSVYWYQQSLDQGLQFLIQYYNGEERAKGNILERFSAQQFPDLHSELNLSSLELGDSALYFCASTPRDRRNTIYFGEGSWLTVV.

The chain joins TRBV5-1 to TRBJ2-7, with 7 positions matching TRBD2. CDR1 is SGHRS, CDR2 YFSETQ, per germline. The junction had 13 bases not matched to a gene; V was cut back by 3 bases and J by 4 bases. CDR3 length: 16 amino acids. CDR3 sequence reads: CASSSGGGAGAYEQYF. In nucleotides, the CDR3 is TGCGCCAGCAGCTCGGGAGGAGGGGCGGGAGCGTACGAGCAGTACTTC.

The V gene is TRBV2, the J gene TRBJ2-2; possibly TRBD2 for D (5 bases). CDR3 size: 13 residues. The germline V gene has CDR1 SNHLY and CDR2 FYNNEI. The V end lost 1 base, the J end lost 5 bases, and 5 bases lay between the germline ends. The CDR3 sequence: CASSEGRTGELFF. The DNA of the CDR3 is TGTGCCAGCAGTGAAGGGAGGACCGGGGAGCTGTTTTTT.

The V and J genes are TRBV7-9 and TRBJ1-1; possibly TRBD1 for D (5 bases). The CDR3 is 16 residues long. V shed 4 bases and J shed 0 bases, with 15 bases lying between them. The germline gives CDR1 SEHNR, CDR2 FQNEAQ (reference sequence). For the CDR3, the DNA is TGTGCCAGCAGCTCTCGGGACTCTCAGATGAACACTGAAGCTTTCTTT. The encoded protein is CASSSRDSQMNTEAFF.

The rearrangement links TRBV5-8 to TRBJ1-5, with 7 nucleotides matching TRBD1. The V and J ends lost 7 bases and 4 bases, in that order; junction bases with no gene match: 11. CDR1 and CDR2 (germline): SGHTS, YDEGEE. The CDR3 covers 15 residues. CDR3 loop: CASRQGAVWNQPQHF. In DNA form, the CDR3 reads TGTGCCAGCCGACAGGGCGCGGTTTGGAATCAGCCCCAGCATTTT. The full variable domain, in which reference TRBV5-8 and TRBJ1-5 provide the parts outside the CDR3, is EAGVTQSPTHLIKTRGQQATLRCSPISGHTSVYWYQQALGLGLQFLLWYDEGEERNRGNFPPRFSGRQFPNYSSELNVNALELEDSALYLCASRQGAVWNQPQHFGDGTRLSIL.

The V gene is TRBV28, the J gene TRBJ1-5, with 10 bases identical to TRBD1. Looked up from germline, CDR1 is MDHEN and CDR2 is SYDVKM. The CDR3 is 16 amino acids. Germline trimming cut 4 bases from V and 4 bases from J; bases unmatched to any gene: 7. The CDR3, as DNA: TGTGCCAGCAGTTCGGGACAGGGGCGGGGTAATCAGCCCCAGCATTTT. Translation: CASSSGQGRGNQPQHF.

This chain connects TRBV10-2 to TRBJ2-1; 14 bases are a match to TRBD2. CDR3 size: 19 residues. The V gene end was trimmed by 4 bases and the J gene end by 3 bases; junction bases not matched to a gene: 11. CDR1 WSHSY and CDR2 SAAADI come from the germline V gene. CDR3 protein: CASSVPPGLAGEVYNEQFF. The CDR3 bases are TGCGCCAGCAGTGTGCCCCCGGGACTAGCGGGAGAAGTCTACAATGAGCAGTTCTTC.

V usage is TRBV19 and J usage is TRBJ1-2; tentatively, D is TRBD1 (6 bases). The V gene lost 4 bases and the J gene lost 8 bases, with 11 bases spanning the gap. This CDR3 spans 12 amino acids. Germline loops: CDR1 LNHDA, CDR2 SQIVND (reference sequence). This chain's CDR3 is CASSKTGSGYTF. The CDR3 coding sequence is TGTGCCAGTAGTAAAACAGGGAGCGGCTACACCTTC. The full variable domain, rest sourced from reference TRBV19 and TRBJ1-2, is DGGITQSPKYLFRKEGQNVTLSCEQNLNHDAMYWYRQDPGQGLRLIYYSQIVNDFQKGDIAEGYSVSREKKESFPLTVTSAQKNPTAFYLCASSKTGSGYTFGSGTRLTVV.

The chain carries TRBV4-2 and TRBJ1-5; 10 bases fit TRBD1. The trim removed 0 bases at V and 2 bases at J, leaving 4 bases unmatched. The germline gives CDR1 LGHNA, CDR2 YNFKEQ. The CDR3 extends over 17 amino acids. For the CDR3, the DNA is TGTGCCAGCAGCCAAGATAGGGACAGGGGTGGCAATCAGCCCCAGCATTTT. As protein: CASSQDRDRGGNQPQHF.

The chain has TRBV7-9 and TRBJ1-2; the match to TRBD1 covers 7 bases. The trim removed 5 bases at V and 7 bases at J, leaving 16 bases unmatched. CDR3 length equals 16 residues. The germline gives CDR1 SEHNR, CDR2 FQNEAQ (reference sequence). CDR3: CASSPRTGALLLGYTF. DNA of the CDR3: TGTGCCAGCAGCCCGAGGACAGGTGCTCTTCTGCTTGGCTACACCTTC.

In nucleotides, the CDR3 is TGTGCCAGCAGCTTCACTCAAGAGACCCAGTACTTC. The encoded protein is CASSFTQETQYF. The chain employs TRBV5-6 and TRBJ2-5; D call uncertain. Germline V gene lookup returns CDR1 SGHDT and CDR2 YYEEEE. V lost 2 bases to trimming and J lost 2 bases, with 4 bases between them. The CDR3 runs to 12 residues.

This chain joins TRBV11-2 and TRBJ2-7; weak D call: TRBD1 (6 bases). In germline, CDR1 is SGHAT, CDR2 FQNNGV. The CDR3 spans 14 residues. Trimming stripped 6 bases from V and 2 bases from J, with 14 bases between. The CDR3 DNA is TGTGCCAGCAGTCCATTCAGGGGTACCTACGAGCAGTACGTC. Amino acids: CASSPFRGTYEQYV.

CDR3 loop: CASATGNYNEKLFF. The CDR3 DNA reads TGTGCCAGTGCGACAGGCAACTATAATGAAAAACTGTTTTTT. This chain uses TRBV19 with TRBJ1-4, with D possibly matching TRBD1 (6 bases). Trimming removed 8 bases at V and 4 bases at J, with 14 bases between. CDR1 and CDR2 (germline): LNHDA, SQIVND (reference sequence). This CDR3 comprises 14 residues.

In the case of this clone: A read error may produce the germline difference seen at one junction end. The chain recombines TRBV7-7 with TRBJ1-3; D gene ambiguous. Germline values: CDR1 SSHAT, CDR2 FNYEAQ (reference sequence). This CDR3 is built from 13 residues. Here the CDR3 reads CASSLKAGNTIYF. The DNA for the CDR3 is TGTGCTAGCAGCTTAAAAGCGGGAAACACCATATATTTT.

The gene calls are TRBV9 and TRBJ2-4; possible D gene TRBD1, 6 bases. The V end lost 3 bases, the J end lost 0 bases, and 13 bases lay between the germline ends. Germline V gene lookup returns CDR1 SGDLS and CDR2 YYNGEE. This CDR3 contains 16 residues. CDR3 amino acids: CASSEGTQLAKNIQYF. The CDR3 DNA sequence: TGTGCCAGCAGCGAAGGGACACAGCTAGCCAAAAACATTCAGTACTTC.

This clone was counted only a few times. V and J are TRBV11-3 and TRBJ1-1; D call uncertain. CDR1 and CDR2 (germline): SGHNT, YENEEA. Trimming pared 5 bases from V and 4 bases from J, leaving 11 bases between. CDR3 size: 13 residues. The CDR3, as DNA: TGTGCCAGCAGCCGCGCGGGGTCCACTGAAGCTTTCTTT. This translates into CASSRAGSTEAFF.

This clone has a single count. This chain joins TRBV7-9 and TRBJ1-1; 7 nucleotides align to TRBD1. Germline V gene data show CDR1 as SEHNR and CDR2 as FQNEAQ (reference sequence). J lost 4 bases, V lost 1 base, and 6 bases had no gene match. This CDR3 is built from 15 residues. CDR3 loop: CASSLGQGFATEAFF. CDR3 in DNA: TGTGCCAGCAGCTTAGGACAGGGATTCGCCACTGAAGCTTTCTTT.

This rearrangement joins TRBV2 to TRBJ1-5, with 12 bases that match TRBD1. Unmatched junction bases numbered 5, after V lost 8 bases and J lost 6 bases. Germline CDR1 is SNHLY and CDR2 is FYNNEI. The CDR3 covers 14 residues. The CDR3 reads CASAGTGGVQPQHF. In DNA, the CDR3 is TGTGCCAGCGCCGGGACAGGGGGCGTTCAGCCCCAGCATTTT.

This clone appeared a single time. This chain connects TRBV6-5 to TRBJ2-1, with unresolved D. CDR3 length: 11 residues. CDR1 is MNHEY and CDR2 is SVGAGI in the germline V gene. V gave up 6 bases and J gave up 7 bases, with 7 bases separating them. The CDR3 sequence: CASRSLNEQFF. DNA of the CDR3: TGTGCCAGCAGGTCGCTAAATGAGCAGTTCTTC.

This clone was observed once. The CDR3 spells CASRSLAGSTYEQYF. The CDR3 region has the DNA TGTGCCAGCAGATCCCTAGCAGGATCAACCTACGAGCAGTACTTC. The rearrangement links TRBV6-5 to TRBJ2-7; weak D call: TRBD2 (5 bases). CDR1 MNHEY and CDR2 SVGAGI come from the germline V gene. This CDR3 comprises 15 residues. V was pared by 6 bases and J by 2 bases, with 17 bases between.

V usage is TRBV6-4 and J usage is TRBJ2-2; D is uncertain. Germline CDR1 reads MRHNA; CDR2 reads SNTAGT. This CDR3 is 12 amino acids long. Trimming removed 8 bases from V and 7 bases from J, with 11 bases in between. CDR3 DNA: TGTGCCAGCGGAATGGCAGGCGGGGAGCTGTTTTTT. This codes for CASGMAGGELFF.

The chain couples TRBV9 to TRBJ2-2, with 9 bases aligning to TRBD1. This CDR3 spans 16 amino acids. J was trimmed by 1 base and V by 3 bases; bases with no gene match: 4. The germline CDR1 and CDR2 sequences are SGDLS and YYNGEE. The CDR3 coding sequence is TGTGCCAGCAGCGCCCCGGGACAGGGGAACACCGGGGAGCTGTTTTTT. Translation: CASSAPGQGNTGELFF.

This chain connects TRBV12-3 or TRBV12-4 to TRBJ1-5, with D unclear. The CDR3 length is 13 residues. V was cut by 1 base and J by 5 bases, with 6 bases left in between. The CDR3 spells CASSLGADQPQHF. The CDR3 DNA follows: TGTGCCAGCAGTTTAGGGGCCGATCAGCCCCAGCATTTT.

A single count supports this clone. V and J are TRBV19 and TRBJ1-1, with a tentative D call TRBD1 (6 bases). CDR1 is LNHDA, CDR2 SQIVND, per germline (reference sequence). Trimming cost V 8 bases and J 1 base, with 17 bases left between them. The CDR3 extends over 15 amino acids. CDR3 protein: CASRSLLQGNTEAFF. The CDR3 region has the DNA TGTGCCAGTCGGAGCTTATTACAGGGGAACACTGAAGCTTTCTTT.

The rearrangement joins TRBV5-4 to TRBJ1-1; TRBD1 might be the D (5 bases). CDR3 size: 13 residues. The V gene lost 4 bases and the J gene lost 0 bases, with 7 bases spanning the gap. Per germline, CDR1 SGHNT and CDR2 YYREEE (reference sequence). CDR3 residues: CASSPDMNTEAFF. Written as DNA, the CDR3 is TGTGCCAGCAGCCCGGACATGAACACTGAAGCTTTCTTT.

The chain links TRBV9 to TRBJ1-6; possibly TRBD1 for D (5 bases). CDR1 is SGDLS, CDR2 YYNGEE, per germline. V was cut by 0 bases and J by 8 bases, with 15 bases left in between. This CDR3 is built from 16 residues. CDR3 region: CASSVGGTGLDSPLHF. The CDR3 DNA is TGTGCCAGCAGCGTAGGCGGGACGGGGTTGGATTCACCCCTCCACTTT. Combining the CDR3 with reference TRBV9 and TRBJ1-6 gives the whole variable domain DSGVTQTPKHLITATGQRVTLRCSPRSGDLSVYWYQQSLDQGLQFLIQYYNGEERAKGNILERFSAQQFPDLHSELNLSSLELGDSALYFCASSVGGTGLDSPLHFGNGTRLTVT.

In nucleotides, the CDR3 is TGTGCCAGCAGCTTAGCATCCCTCTCTGGGGCCAACGTCCTGACTTTC. Translated, it gives CASSLASLSGANVLTF. The chain combines TRBV7-9 with TRBJ2-6; D uncertain. V dropped 0 bases and J dropped 0 bases, with 6 bases sitting between them. The CDR3 has 16 residues. Germline V gene sequence: CDR1 SEHNR, CDR2 FQNEAQ (reference sequence).

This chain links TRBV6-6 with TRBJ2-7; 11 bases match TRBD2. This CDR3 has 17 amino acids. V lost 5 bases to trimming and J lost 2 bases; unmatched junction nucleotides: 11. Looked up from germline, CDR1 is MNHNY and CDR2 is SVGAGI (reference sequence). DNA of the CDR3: TGTGCCAGCAGTCGGGACCCTCTAGCGGGAGGAACCTACGAGCAGTACTTC. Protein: CASSRDPLAGGTYEQYF.

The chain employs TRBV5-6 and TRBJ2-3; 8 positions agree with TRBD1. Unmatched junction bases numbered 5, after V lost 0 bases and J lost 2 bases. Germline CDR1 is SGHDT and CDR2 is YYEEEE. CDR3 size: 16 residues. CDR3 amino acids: CASSLGLTGVTDTQYF. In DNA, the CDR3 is TGTGCCAGCAGCTTGGGGCTGACAGGGGTCACAGATACGCAGTATTTT.

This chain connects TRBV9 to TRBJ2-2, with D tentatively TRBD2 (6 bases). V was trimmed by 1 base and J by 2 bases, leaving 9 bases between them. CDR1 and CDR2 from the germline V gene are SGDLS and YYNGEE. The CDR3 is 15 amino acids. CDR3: CASSVYAGNTGELFF. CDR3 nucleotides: TGTGCCAGCAGCGTATATGCGGGAAACACCGGGGAGCTGTTTTTT.